Listed below are T cell receptor beta chains from one sample, sequenced in a study of blood T cell repertoires in COVID-19. Here immunoSEQ multiplex PCR was the method, and the copy in TCRdb shows in-frame clones only, minus some. In the table there are roughly 290,000 clones, nearly 90% of which are singletons. Sequenced: PBMCs or T cells enriched from blood (not recorded which). These receptors were taken from a woman aged 18-29 years with acute COVID-19. Each CDR3 is given with its conserved first and last residue. Fields, in order: J gene, V gene, clone size, D gene, CDR3 protein, CDR3 DNA. D genes are given only for firm matches. Only part of the rows carry a size: once, few, many, or a class if the clone is expanded.

j_call: TRBJ2-3; v_call: TRBV6-4; clone_size: NA; d_call: TRBD2; cdr3_aa: CASSDSSSGSTDTQYF; cdr3_nt: TGTGCCAGCAGTGACTCGAGTAGCGGGAGCACAGATACGCAGTATTTT
j_call: TRBJ1-1; v_call: TRBV19; clone_size: NA; d_call: TRBD1; cdr3_aa: CASSINQGVPEAFF; cdr3_nt: TGTGCCAGTAGTATAAACCAGGGGGTCCCTGAAGCTTTCTTT
j_call: TRBJ2-3; v_call: TRBV7-2; clone_size: NA; d_call: NA; cdr3_aa: CASSSRLEADTQYF; cdr3_nt: TGTGCCAGCAGCTCCAGACTAGAGGCAGATACGCAGTATTTT
j_call: TRBJ2-7; v_call: TRBV18; clone_size: NA; d_call: NA; cdr3_aa: CASSPQAGVEQYF; cdr3_nt: TGTGCCAGCTCACCACAAGCAGGGGTCGAGCAGTACTTC
j_call: TRBJ2-3; v_call: TRBV5-1; clone_size: NA; d_call: TRBD2; cdr3_aa: CASSLSTSVRRTDTQYF; cdr3_nt: TGCGCCAGCAGCTTGAGCACTAGCGTTAGGCGCACAGATACGCAGTATTTT
j_call: TRBJ1-1; v_call: TRBV19; clone_size: NA; d_call: TRBD1; cdr3_aa: CASTLLSGTGNPEAFF; cdr3_nt: TGTGCCAGTACCCTCCTTTCCGGGACAGGGAACCCTGAAGCTTTCTTT
j_call: TRBJ1-3; v_call: TRBV11-2; clone_size: NA; d_call: NA; cdr3_aa: CASSLWTVSGNTIYF; cdr3_nt: TGTGCCAGCAGCTTGTGGACAGTCTCTGGAAACACCATATATTTT
j_call: TRBJ1-1; v_call: TRBV7-6; clone_size: NA; d_call: NA; cdr3_aa: CASSQGLAEAFF; cdr3_nt: TGTGCCAGCAGCCAGGGGTTGGCTGAAGCTTTCTTT
j_call: TRBJ2-2; v_call: TRBV7-2; clone_size: NA; d_call: TRBD2; cdr3_aa: CASNSGGGTGELFF; cdr3_nt: TGTGCCAGCAACTCGGGCGGGGGGACCGGGGAGCTGTTTTTT
j_call: TRBJ2-3; v_call: TRBV10-1; clone_size: NA; d_call: TRBD2; cdr3_aa: CASSESAGEVTDTQYF; cdr3_nt: TGCGCCAGCAGTGAGTCTGCGGGAGAAGTCACAGATACGCAGTATTTT
j_call: TRBJ2-2; v_call: TRBV19; clone_size: NA; d_call: TRBD1; cdr3_aa: CASSRQGASTGELFF; cdr3_nt: TGTGCCAGTAGTCGGCAGGGGGCCAGTACCGGGGAGCTGTTTTTT
j_call: TRBJ2-1; v_call: TRBV12-3/TRBV12-4; clone_size: NA; d_call: NA; cdr3_aa: CASSSPDRPSQFF; cdr3_nt: TGTGCCAGCAGTTCCCCGGACAGACCGAGCCAGTTCTTC
j_call: TRBJ2-2; v_call: TRBV15; clone_size: NA; d_call: NA; cdr3_aa: CATSRDKAGVAGELFF; cdr3_nt: TGTGCCACCAGCAGAGATAAGGCCGGGGTGGCCGGGGAGCTGTTTTTT
j_call: TRBJ2-1; v_call: TRBV7-9; clone_size: once; d_call: TRBD1; cdr3_aa: CASSPAVFIGTGGNEQFF; cdr3_nt: TGTGCCAGCAGCCCAGCTGTCTTCATCGGGACAGGGGGCAATGAGCAGTTCTTC
j_call: TRBJ2-3; v_call: TRBV27; clone_size: NA; d_call: TRBD1; cdr3_aa: CASSQSDRGLTDTQYF; cdr3_nt: TGTGCCAGCAGTCAATCGGACAGGGGGCTCACAGATACGCAGTATTTT
j_call: TRBJ1-5; v_call: TRBV19; clone_size: once; d_call: TRBD1; cdr3_aa: CASSIRVPGQGGGPQHF; cdr3_nt: TGTGCCAGTAGTATTAGGGTCCCGGGACAGGGTGGTGGCCCCCAGCATTTT
j_call: TRBJ1-5; v_call: TRBV28; clone_size: NA; d_call: TRBD1; cdr3_aa: CASSFKGAFNQPQHF; cdr3_nt: TGTGCCAGCAGTTTTAAGGGGGCCTTCAATCAGCCCCAGCATTTT
j_call: TRBJ1-4; v_call: TRBV7-8; clone_size: NA; d_call: NA; cdr3_aa: CASSLGGGIRATNEKLFF; cdr3_nt: TGTGCCAGCAGCCTGGGTGGGGGGATAAGGGCAACTAATGAAAAACTGTTTTTT
j_call: TRBJ1-5; v_call: TRBV27; clone_size: once; d_call: NA; cdr3_aa: CASGPQGLPQHF; cdr3_nt: TGTGCCAGCGGTCCTCAGGGCCTCCCCCAGCATTTT
j_call: TRBJ1-1; v_call: TRBV12-3/TRBV12-4; clone_size: NA; d_call: NA; cdr3_aa: CASSLRQNTEAFF; cdr3_nt: TGTGCCAGCAGTCTCCGACAGAACACTGAAGCTTTCTTT
j_call: TRBJ2-2; v_call: TRBV24-1; clone_size: NA; d_call: TRBD2; cdr3_aa: CATPRETSGTGELFF; cdr3_nt: TGTGCCACCCCACGGGAGACTAGCGGCACCGGGGAGCTGTTTTTT
j_call: TRBJ2-1; v_call: TRBV10-2; clone_size: NA; d_call: NA; cdr3_aa: CASSDYYNEQFF; cdr3_nt: TGCGCCAGCAGTGACTATTACAATGAGCAGTTCTTC
j_call: TRBJ1-2; v_call: TRBV24-1; clone_size: NA; d_call: TRBD1; cdr3_aa: CATRDRGEGYTF; cdr3_nt: TGTGCCACCCGGGACAGGGGCGAGGGCTACACCTTC
j_call: TRBJ1-1; v_call: TRBV5-1; clone_size: NA; d_call: NA; cdr3_aa: CASSSKQGMNTEAFF; cdr3_nt: TGCGCCAGCAGCTCAAAACAGGGAATGAACACTGAAGCTTTCTTT
j_call: TRBJ1-3; v_call: TRBV7-9; clone_size: once; d_call: NA; cdr3_aa: CASSLYSGNTIYF; cdr3_nt: TGTGCCAGCAGCTTATACTCTGGAAACACCATATATTTT
j_call: TRBJ2-5; v_call: TRBV7-9; clone_size: NA; d_call: NA; cdr3_aa: CASSPYRAVQETQYF; cdr3_nt: TGTGCCAGCAGCCCTTATCGTGCAGTCCAAGAGACCCAGTACTTC
j_call: TRBJ2-3; v_call: TRBV27; clone_size: NA; d_call: NA; cdr3_aa: CASMGRVEDTQYF; cdr3_nt: TGTGCCAGCATGGGCAGGGTGGAAGATACGCAGTATTTT
j_call: TRBJ1-1; v_call: TRBV7-9; clone_size: NA; d_call: NA; cdr3_aa: CASSQDDRIQAFF; cdr3_nt: TGTGCCAGCAGCCAAGATGACAGGATTCAAGCTTTCTTT
j_call: TRBJ2-2; v_call: TRBV2; clone_size: NA; d_call: NA; cdr3_aa: CASSVTADTGELFF; cdr3_nt: TGTGCCAGCAGTGTGACGGCGGACACCGGGGAGCTGTTTTTT
j_call: TRBJ1-2; v_call: TRBV3-1/TRBV3-2; clone_size: NA; d_call: TRBD1; cdr3_aa: CASSQRDRAHGYTF; cdr3_nt: TGTGCCAGCAGCCAACGGGACAGGGCCCATGGCTACACCTTC
j_call: TRBJ1-5; v_call: TRBV4-3; clone_size: NA; d_call: NA; cdr3_aa: CASSQDHRANQPQHF; cdr3_nt: TGCGCCAGCAGCCAAGATCACAGGGCTAATCAGCCCCAGCATTTT
j_call: TRBJ2-1; v_call: TRBV20-1; clone_size: NA; d_call: NA; cdr3_aa: CSASLGSYEQFF; cdr3_nt: TGCAGTGCTAGTCTCGGGAGCTATGAGCAGTTCTTC
j_call: TRBJ1-5; v_call: TRBV6-1; clone_size: NA; d_call: TRBD1; cdr3_aa: CASSEGQYSNQPQHF; cdr3_nt: TGTGCCAGCAGTGAGGGACAGTATAGCAATCAGCCCCAGCATTTT